The 18 T cell receptor beta chains below come from one sample, sequenced in a study of cytomegalovirus exposure and HLA in healthy donors. Primers included in the PCR were 60 Vbeta and 13 Jbeta primers. Assay: immunoSEQ multiplex PCR; the TCRdb copy retains only in-frame clones and omits some. Of about 150,000 clones in the sample, around three quarters were seen once. Sample: PBMCs. The receptor source for this set is a woman aged 40 to 50 in good health and CMV-seronegative.

The chain is built from TRBV4-2 and TRBJ2-1, with 7 bases aligning to TRBD2. This CDR3 has 15 amino acids. The V gene's germline CDR1 is LGHNA and CDR2 YNFKEQ. J gave up 7 bases and V 5 bases, and 11 bases lay outside the gene matches. CDR3 nucleotides: TGTGCCAGCAGCTCTCGGGGGGACGACGGGAATGAGCAGTTCTTC. Its translation: CASSSRGDDGNEQFF.

The V call is TRBV5-6, the J call TRBJ2-5; D may be TRBD1 (5 bases). The CDR3 length is 14 residues. Trimming cost V 3 bases and J 5 bases, with 14 bases left between them. CDR1 and CDR2 (germline): SGHDT, YYEEEE. CDR3 loop: CASSWGLGLETQYF. The CDR3 nucleotides are TGTGCCAGCAGCTGGGGCTTGGGGTTGGAGACCCAGTACTTC.

This clone has more than one count but fewer than ten. The chain joins TRBV18 to TRBJ2-5; D is undetermined. V was pared by 0 bases and J by 1 base, with 9 bases between. This CDR3 contains 15 residues. Germline V CDR1 and CDR2: KGHSH, LQKENI. The CDR3 protein is CASSPPMAVQETQYF. The CDR3 bases are TGTGCCAGCTCACCACCTATGGCAGTCCAAGAGACCCAGTACTTC.

This chain's CDR3 is CASSPIGGSGYEQYF. The CDR3 coding sequence is TGTGCCAGCAGCCCTATTGGGGGGTCGGGGTACGAGCAGTACTTC. The chain joins TRBV11-3 to TRBJ2-7; the D gene is possibly TRBD2 (6 bases). The CDR3 contains 15 residues. Germline CDR1 SGHNT, CDR2 YENEEA. With 5 bases removed from V and 4 bases from J, the gap between germline ends came to 18 bases.

This clone was seen a few times. The rearrangement joins TRBV27 to TRBJ1-6; the D gene is possibly TRBD1 (6 bases). CDR3 length: 12 amino acids. The germline gives CDR1 MNHEY, CDR2 SMNVEV (reference sequence). The V and J ends lost 9 bases and 8 bases respectively, with 11 bases between them. CDR3 sequence: CASTTGYSPLHF. DNA of the CDR3: TGTGCCAGTACGACAGGCTATTCACCCCTCCACTTT.

J is TRBJ1-2 and V is TRBV10-2, with D possibly being TRBD1 (5 bases). Germline CDR1 is WSHSY and CDR2 is SAAADI. Trimming cost V 4 bases and J 5 bases, with 8 bases left between them. CDR3 length equals 12 residues. CDR3 DNA sequence: TGCGCCAGCAGTGGCGGGGGGTATGGCTACACCTTC. Amino acid sequence: CASSGGGYGYTF.

This clone was seen only a few times. The chain recombines TRBV9 with TRBJ2-1; 9 nucleotides line up with TRBD2. Trimming at V came to 3 bases and at J to 9 bases, leaving 13 bases not matched to a gene. CDR1 is SGDLS and CDR2 is YYNGEE in the germline V gene. CDR3 length equals 16 residues. This CDR3 is CASSGTLAGKRLEQFF. The CDR3, as DNA: TGTGCCAGCAGCGGCACCCTAGCGGGAAAGCGGCTTGAGCAGTTCTTC.

V usage is TRBV2 and J usage is TRBJ1-2; perhaps TRBD1 as D (6 bases). Germline V CDR1 and CDR2: SNHLY, FYNNEI. Between the trimmed V and J ends, which lost 2 bases and 7 bases, there was a span of 11 bases. This CDR3 spans 13 amino acids. The CDR3 coding sequence is TGTGCCAGCAGTGAACAGGGGCTGGGTGGCTACACCTTC. Translating it yields CASSEQGLGGYTF. The variable domain in full, completed from reference TRBV2 and TRBJ1-2, reads EPEVTQTPSHQVTQMGQEVILRCVPISNHLYFYWYRQILGQKVEFLVSFYNNEISEKSEIFDDQFSVERPDGSNFTLKIRSTKLEDSAMYFCASSEQGLGGYTFGSGTRLTVV.

This CDR3 reads CASSFGGQGQPQHF. CDR3 coding DNA: TGTGCCAGCAGCTTCGGGGGACAGGGGCAGCCCCAGCATTTT. This chain connects TRBV5-6 to TRBJ1-5, with 10 bases identical to TRBD1. V shed 2 bases, J shed 7 bases, and the junction held 3 bases outside the gene matches. Germline V gene data show CDR1 as SGHDT and CDR2 as YYEEEE. The CDR3 has 14 amino acids.

In regard to this clone: One end of the junction fails to match germline, which may point to a read error. V is TRBV7-8 and J is TRBJ2-7, with a possible D match to TRBD1 (5 bases). The germline CDR1 and CDR2 sequences are SGHVS and FQNEAQ. The CDR3 runs to 13 residues. The CDR3 DNA sequence: TGTGCCAGCAGCTTAGGGGGCACCTACGAGCGGTACTTC. Translation gives CASSLGGTYERYF.

V is TRBV19 and J is TRBJ2-1; the match to TRBD2 covers 10 bases. V lost 4 bases to trimming and J lost 3 bases; unmatched junction nucleotides: 3. CDR3 length: 15 amino acids. Germline V gene data show CDR1 as LNHDA and CDR2 as SQIVND (reference sequence). The CDR3 sequence is CASSRSGGVYNEQFF. The CDR3 nucleotides are TGTGCCAGTAGTAGAAGCGGGGGGGTCTACAATGAGCAGTTCTTC.

This chain joins TRBV30 and TRBJ1-5; D possibly corresponds to TRBD1 (5 bases). The length of the CDR3 is 13 residues. Trimming removed 2 bases from V and 4 bases from J, with 9 bases in between. Germline CDR1 is GTSNPN and CDR2 is SVGIG (reference sequence). CDR3 residues: CAWSQDRNQPQHF. The CDR3 region has the DNA TGTGCCTGGAGTCAAGACAGAAATCAGCCCCAGCATTTT.

This chain links TRBV5-1 with TRBJ2-2; 7 positions agree with TRBD1. Germline V gene data show CDR1 as SGHRS and CDR2 as YFSETQ. This CDR3 has 16 residues. The V and J ends lost 2 bases and 0 bases, in that order; junction bases with no gene match: 4. The CDR3 nucleotides are TGCGCCAGCAGCTTACAGGGGTTAACGAACACCGGGGAGCTGTTTTTT. Its translation is CASSLQGLTNTGELFF.

The chain joins TRBV5-4 to TRBJ1-2, with TRBD1 as a possible D gene (5 bases). Trimming pared 7 bases from V and 7 bases from J, leaving 20 bases between. This CDR3 has 14 amino acids. Germline lookup yields CDR1 SGHNT and CDR2 YYREEE (reference sequence). The CDR3 protein is CASGGSRLASGYTF. CDR3 bases: TGTGCCAGCGGGGGGAGTAGACTAGCATCTGGCTACACCTTC.

About this clone itself: At one end, the junction sequence differs from germline, possibly due to a read error. The rearrangement links TRBV7-7 to TRBJ2-4, with 12 bases identical to TRBD2. This CDR3 contains 21 residues. Germline V gives CDR1 SSHAT, CDR2 FNYEAQ (reference sequence). The CDR3 region has the DNA TGTGCTAGCAGCTTGGGGACTAGCGGGTTAAAGAACTCCTCAGCCAAAAACATTCAGTACTTC. The encoded protein is CASSLGTSGLKNSSAKNIQYF.

This clone was seen once. The genes are TRBV28 and TRBJ1-2; a weak D match, TRBD1 (6 bases). Germline V gives CDR1 MDHEN, CDR2 SYDVKM. Trimming stripped 1 base from V and 7 bases from J, with 10 bases between. The CDR3 length is 13 residues. CDR3: CASSLSRGAGYTF. The CDR3 coding sequence is TGTGCCAGCAGTTTATCCAGGGGCGCTGGCTACACCTTC.

There are a few counts of this clone. As DNA, the CDR3 is TGTGCCATCAGTGACACCGGGGTTAGCTCCTACGAGCAGTACTTC. Translating gives CAISDTGVSSYEQYF. The J gene is TRBJ2-7, the V gene TRBV10-3; TRBD2 is a possible D gene (5 bases). CDR3 length: 15 amino acids. Germline values: CDR1 ENHRY, CDR2 SYGVKD. Trimming stripped 3 bases from V and 0 bases from J, with 12 bases between.

Turning to this clone: The same CDR3 is also encoded by other DNA sequences in this sample. The DNA of the CDR3 is TGTGCCAGCAGCCCCCAGGGAACTAATGAAAAACTGTTTTTT. Translation: CASSPQGTNEKLFF. The chain couples TRBV5-6 to TRBJ1-4; possible D gene TRBD1, 5 bases. V was trimmed by 4 bases and J by 1 base, leaving 8 bases between them. From germline, CDR1 is SGHDT and CDR2 YYEEEE. CDR3 length: 14 amino acids.